This TCR beta chain was documented in a study of blood T cells in healthy people across ages. For this clonotype: Antigen unknown.

The CDR3 has 13 residues. V was cut by 5 bases and J by 4 bases, with 14 bases left in between. Germline-derived CDR1 and CDR2 are SQVTM and ANQGSEA. A second PCR, run for roughly 7 to 12 cycles, used a sample-barcoded 5' primer plus a J-beta primer mix. A minimum of 2.5 million CDR3-containing paired-end reads was obtained for each sample. MiXCR, run by TCRdb on the 5' RACE reads, gives a single entry per CDR3 protein. Counted here are 550,000 to 700,000 distinct CDR3 sequences, 27% occurring once; the ten biggest clones make up roughly 18%. Study-wide findings and caveats: TCR beta diversity was tightly associated with the proportion of naive T cells.

This clonotype was obtained from a woman aged 70-85 years in good health. The sample taken for sequencing was blood. The gene calls are TRBV29-1 and TRBJ1-1; the D gene is possibly TRBD1 (6 bases). The CDR3: CSVSGQFRTEAFF. The DNA for the CDR3 is TGCAGCGTTTCCGGACAGTTCCGCACTGAAGCTTTCTTT. The full variable domain, its missing parts supplied by reference TRBV29-1 and TRBJ1-1, is SAVISQKPSRDICQRGTSLTIQCQVDSQVTMMFWYRQQPGQSLTLIATANQGSEATYESGFVIDKFPISRPNLTFSTLTVSNMSPEDSSIYLCSVSGQFRTEAFFGQGTRLTVV.